This entry concerns a single T cell receptor beta chain. What it binds is not known. Trimming removed 7 bases from V and 0 bases from J, with 13 bases in between. Germline loops: CDR1 SNHLY, CDR2 FYNNEI. The CDR3 contains 15 residues. These data originate in a study of a mutant IDH1 vaccine in newly diagnosed glioma. Study details: Eight vaccinations reached patients in weeks 1, 3, 5, 7, 11, 15, 19 and 23. Patients began vaccination 4-6 weeks after radiotherapy alone, or with temozolomide cycles.

Regarding the study as a whole: Pseudoprogression appeared independent of alterations in top peripheral clonotypes.

Noted time point: week 5, during vaccination. Topical imiquimod accompanied each vaccine dose, which consisted of 300 ug of mutant IDH1 20-mer peptide. TCRdb's table, derived via immunoSEQ multiplex PCR, lists solely in-frame clones and lacks some. The table lists about 56,000 clones, just under 90% of them singletons, with about 4.6% in the top ten. The starting material was PBMCs, obtained from a glioma patient whose treatment included an IDH1 peptide vaccine. The sequence was collected from a woman in her thirties or forties with glioma. The chain is built from TRBV2 and TRBJ1-3; D remains unclear. The CDR3 loop reads CASTGEGLSGNTIYF. In nucleotides, the CDR3 is TGTGCCAGCACCGGGGAGGGTCTCTCTGGAAACACCATATATTTT. Supplemented by reference TRBV2 and TRBJ1-3, the full variable domain reads EPEVTQTPSHQVTQMGQEVILRCVPISNHLYFYWYRQILGQKVEFLVSFYNNEISEKSEIFDDQFSVERPDGSNFTLKIRSTKLEDSAMYFCASTGEGLSGNTIYFGEGSWLTVV.